This T cell receptor beta chain was obtained from a study of early T cells in non-severe SARS-CoV-2 infection. In TCRdb, the 5' RACE reads were re-called with MiXCR into one record per CDR3 protein. Altogether tens of thousands of distinct CDR3 sequences are present, roughly 4.9% being singletons, with the ten largest covering about 3.5%. CDR3 length: 13 amino acids. With 1 base removed from V and 4 bases from J, the gap between germline ends came to 10 bases. Germline lookup yields CDR1 DFQATT and CDR2 SNEGSKA (reference sequence). This clonotype was counted between two and nine times. The sequenced material came from whole blood. The sequence was obtained from an adult who was a healthcare worker with PCR-confirmed SARS-CoV-2 infection or an uninfected control (not recorded which). The chain couples TRBV20-1 to TRBJ1-1; the D gene is possibly TRBD1 (6 bases). The DNA of the CDR3 is TGCAGTGCTAGAGGGACAGTGAGCACTGAAGCTTTCTTT. This translates into CSARGTVSTEAFF.